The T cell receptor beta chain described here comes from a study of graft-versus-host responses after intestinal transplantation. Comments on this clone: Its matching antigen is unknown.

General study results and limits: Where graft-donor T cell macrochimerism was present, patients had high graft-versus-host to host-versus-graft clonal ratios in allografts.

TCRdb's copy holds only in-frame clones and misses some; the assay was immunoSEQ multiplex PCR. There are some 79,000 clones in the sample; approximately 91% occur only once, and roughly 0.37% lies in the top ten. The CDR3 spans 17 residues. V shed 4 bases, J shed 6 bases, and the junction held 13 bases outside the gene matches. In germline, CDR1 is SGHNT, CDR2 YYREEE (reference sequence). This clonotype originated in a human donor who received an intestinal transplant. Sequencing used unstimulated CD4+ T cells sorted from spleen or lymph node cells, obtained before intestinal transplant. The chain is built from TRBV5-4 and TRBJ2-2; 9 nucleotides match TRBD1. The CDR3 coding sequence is TGTGCCAGCAGCCGGGACAGGGATCGTTTTCGCGCCGGGGAGCTGTTTTTT. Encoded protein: CASSRDRDRFRAGELFF.